The clone carrying this T cell receptor (beta chain) was detected many times. The data belong to a study of Graves' ophthalmopathy and Graves' hyperthyroidism. TCR beta CDR3 amplification used RNA transcripts. First-round RT-PCR used HTBI primers; second-round multiplex PCR followed. TCRdb re-analysed the multiplex PCR reads in MiXCR, keeping a single row per CDR3 protein. The table has 580,000 or so distinct CDR3 sequences, approximately 37% seen once. Other autoimmune disease, uncontrolled infection, pregnancy and lactation led to exclusion. Trimming cost V 5 bases and J 0 bases, with 10 bases left between them. Germline CDR1 is DFQATT and CDR2 is SNEGSKA (reference sequence). The CDR3 length is 14 residues.

Specimen: peripheral blood or thyroid tissue (not recorded which). J is TRBJ1-4 and V is TRBV20-1; tentative D call: TRBD1 (5 bases). This sequence originates from an adult man with Graves' hyperthyroidism. CDR3 in amino acids: CSALTVTTNEKLFF. CDR3 nucleotide sequence: TGCAGTGCTTTGACAGTTACAACTAATGAAAAACTGTTTTTT.